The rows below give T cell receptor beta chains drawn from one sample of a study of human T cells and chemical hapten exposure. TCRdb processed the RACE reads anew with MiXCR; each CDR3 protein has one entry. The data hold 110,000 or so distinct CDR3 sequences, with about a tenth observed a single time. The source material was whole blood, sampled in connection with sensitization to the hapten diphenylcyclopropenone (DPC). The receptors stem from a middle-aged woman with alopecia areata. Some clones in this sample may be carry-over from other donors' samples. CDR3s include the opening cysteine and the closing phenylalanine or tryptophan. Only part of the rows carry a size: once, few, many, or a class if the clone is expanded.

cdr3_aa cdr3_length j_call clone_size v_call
CASSQVLGPEQYF 13 TRBJ2-7 few TRBV14
CASSGTYLGNQPQHF 15 TRBJ1-5 few TRBV6-1
CATLAGGRSTDTQYF 15 TRBJ2-3 . TRBV15
CASSLVAPRNEQFF 14 TRBJ2-1 . TRBV11-2
CASSLSQSSYEQYF 14 TRBJ2-7 . TRBV7-8
CSVQGVRAEAFF 12 TRBJ1-1 . TRBV29-1
CSVEIWGTGELFF 13 TRBJ2-2 few TRBV29-1
CASSPTGQGETQYF 14 TRBJ2-5 . TRBV9
CASSQGTIWANVLTF 15 TRBJ2-6 . TRBV4-1
CASSPPFRSGSYEQYF 16 TRBJ2-7 many TRBV28
CASSTRETSTDTQYF 15 TRBJ2-3 . TRBV5-4
CASSAQQQETQYF 13 TRBJ2-5 many TRBV9
CASSLGGTSQGETQYF 16 TRBJ2-5 few TRBV12-3/TRBV12-4
CASSQGGGGGRMDTQYF 17 TRBJ2-3 . TRBV7-2
CASSRLGGEQYF 12 TRBJ2-7 many TRBV12-3/TRBV12-4
CASSFGGITTDTQYF 15 TRBJ2-3 few TRBV7-2
CASSFAFGTEAFF 13 TRBJ1-1 many TRBV7-9
CASSLTSGGPPVEEQYF 17 TRBJ2-7 many TRBV27
CSATSPGGPFEQYF 14 TRBJ2-7 many TRBV20-1
CASSFGLAGAQETQYF 16 TRBJ2-5 few TRBV5-1
CASSKARGRWGNVLTF 16 TRBJ2-6 . TRBV21-1
CASSYAAGTGAYEQYF 16 TRBJ2-7 . TRBV12-3/TRBV12-4
CASSMTNLGQGETQYF 16 TRBJ2-5 . TRBV19
CASMTGGQPQHF 12 TRBJ1-5 few TRBV6-5
CASTVPSNYGYTF 13 TRBJ1-2 . TRBV7-2
CASSQAGGAPPLHF 14 TRBJ1-6 . TRBV3-1
CASSIGRSGYTF 12 TRBJ1-2 few TRBV19
CASSSAGGLAKNIQYF 16 TRBJ2-4 few TRBV28
CASSLSGQGLYEQYF 15 TRBJ2-7 many TRBV7-2
CASRSEDRNTEAFF 14 TRBJ1-1 . TRBV6-5
CSADQGVNTEAFF 13 TRBJ1-1 few TRBV29-1
CASTTVGGQETQYF 14 TRBJ2-5 many TRBV7-2
CASSEGWTGRDIQYF 15 TRBJ2-4 few TRBV6-1
CASSQDRTSGGYSEQFF 17 TRBJ2-1 many TRBV14
CASSRGASRETQYF 14 TRBJ2-5 few TRBV7-6
CSALDSPGTEAFF 13 TRBJ1-1 many TRBV20-1
CARSSTQDRREEDTEAFF 18 TRBJ1-1 many TRBV5-3
CASSPTEPKNQPQHF 15 TRBJ1-5 . TRBV18
CASSPKGFVGNEQFF 15 TRBJ2-1 . TRBV11-2
CASERNEQFF 10 TRBJ2-1 many TRBV28
CSVVGSSTTNYEQYF 15 TRBJ2-7 few TRBV29-1
CASSFRGANYGYTF 14 TRBJ1-2 many TRBV28
CASSYGGGDEQFF 13 TRBJ2-1 few TRBV12-3/TRBV12-4
CASSPWSAGADTQYF 15 TRBJ2-3 many TRBV7-2
CASSLSGTGYGYTF 14 TRBJ1-2 few TRBV9
CASSYGKAYEQYF 13 TRBJ2-7 few TRBV6-2/TRBV6-3
CAGDISNTEAFF 12 TRBJ1-1 . TRBV21-1
CASRHPREVTNEKLFF 16 TRBJ1-4 . TRBV7-9
CASSLQTGGISPLHF 15 TRBJ1-6 few TRBV7-9
CASRGQPQETQYF 13 TRBJ2-5 many TRBV12-3/TRBV12-4
CASSFQGSYEQYF 13 TRBJ2-7 many TRBV12-3/TRBV12-4
CASGLVTGATQYF 13 TRBJ2-3 many TRBV12-5
CASSLAMRANEKLFF 15 TRBJ1-4 many TRBV5-5